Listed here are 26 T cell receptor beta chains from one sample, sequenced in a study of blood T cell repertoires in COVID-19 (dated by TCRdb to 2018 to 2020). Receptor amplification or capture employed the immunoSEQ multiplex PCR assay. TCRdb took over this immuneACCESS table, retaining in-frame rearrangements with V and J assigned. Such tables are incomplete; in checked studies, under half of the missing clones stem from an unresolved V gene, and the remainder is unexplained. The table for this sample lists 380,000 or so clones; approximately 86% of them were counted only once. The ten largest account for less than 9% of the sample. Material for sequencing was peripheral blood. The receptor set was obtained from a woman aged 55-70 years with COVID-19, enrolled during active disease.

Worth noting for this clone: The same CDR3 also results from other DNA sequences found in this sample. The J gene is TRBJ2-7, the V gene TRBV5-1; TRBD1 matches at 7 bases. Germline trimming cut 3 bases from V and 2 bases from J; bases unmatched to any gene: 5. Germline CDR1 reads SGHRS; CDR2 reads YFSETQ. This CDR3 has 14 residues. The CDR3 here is CASSSRQGPYEQYF. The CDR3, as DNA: TGCGCCAGCAGCTCCCGACAGGGTCCCTACGAGCAGTACTTC.

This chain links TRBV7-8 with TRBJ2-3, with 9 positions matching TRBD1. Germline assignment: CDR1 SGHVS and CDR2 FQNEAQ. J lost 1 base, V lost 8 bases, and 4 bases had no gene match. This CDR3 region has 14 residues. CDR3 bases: TGTGCCAGCGGGACAGGGATGGGCACAGATACGCAGTATTTT. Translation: CASGTGMGTDTQYF.

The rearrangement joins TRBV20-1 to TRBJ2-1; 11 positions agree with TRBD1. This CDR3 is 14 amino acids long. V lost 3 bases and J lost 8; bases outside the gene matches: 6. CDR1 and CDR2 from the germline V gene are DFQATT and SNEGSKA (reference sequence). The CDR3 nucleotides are TGCAGTGCTAGTCCTAGGACAGGGGGCGATGAGCAGTTCTTC. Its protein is CSASPRTGGDEQFF.

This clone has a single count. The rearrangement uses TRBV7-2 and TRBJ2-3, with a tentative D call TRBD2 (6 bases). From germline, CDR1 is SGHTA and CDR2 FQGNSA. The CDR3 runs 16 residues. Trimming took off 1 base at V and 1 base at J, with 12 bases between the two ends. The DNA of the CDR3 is TGTGCCAGCAGCTTAGTTTCCGGGGGAGGCACAGATACGCAGTATTTT. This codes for CASSLVSGGGTDTQYF.

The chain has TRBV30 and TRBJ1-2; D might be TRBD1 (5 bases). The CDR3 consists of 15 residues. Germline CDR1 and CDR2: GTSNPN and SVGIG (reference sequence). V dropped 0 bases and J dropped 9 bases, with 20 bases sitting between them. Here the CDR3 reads CAWSVRASAGVSYTF. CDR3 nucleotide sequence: TGTGCCTGGAGTGTCAGGGCTAGCGCGGGGGTGAGCTACACCTTC.

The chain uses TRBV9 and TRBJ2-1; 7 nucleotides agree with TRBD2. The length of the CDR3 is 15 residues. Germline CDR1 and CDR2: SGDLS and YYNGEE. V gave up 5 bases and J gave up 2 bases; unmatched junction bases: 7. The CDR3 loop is CASSREGNTYNEQFF. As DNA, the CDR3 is TGTGCCAGCAGTAGGGAGGGGAATACCTACAATGAGCAGTTCTTC.

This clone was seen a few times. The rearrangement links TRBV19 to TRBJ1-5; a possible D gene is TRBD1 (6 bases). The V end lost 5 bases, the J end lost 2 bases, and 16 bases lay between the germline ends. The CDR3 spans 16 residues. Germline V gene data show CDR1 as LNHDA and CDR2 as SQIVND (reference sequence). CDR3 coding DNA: TGTGCCAGTAGTCTCGGTGTGGCAGGGGGCAATCAGCCCCAGCATTTT. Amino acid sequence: CASSLGVAGGNQPQHF.

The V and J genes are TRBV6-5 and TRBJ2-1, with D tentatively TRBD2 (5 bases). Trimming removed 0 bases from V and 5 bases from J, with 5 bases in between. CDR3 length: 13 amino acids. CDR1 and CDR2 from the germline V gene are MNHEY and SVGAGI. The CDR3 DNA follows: TGTGCCAGCAGTTACTCCGGGAACAATGAGCAGTTCTTC. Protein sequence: CASSYSGNNEQFF.

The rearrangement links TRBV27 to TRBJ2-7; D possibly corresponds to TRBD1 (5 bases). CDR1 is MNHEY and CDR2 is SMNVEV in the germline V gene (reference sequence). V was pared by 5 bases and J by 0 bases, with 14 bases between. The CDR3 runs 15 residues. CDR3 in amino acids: CASSKTDISSYEQYF. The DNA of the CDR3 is TGTGCCAGCAGTAAGACAGATATTAGCTCCTACGAGCAGTACTTC.

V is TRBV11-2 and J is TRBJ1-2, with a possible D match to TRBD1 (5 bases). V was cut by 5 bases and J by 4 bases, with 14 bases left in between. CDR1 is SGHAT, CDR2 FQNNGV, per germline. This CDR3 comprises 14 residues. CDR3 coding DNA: TGTGCCAGCAGCCTAGGGGTCGGGATCTATGGCTACACCTTC. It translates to CASSLGVGIYGYTF.

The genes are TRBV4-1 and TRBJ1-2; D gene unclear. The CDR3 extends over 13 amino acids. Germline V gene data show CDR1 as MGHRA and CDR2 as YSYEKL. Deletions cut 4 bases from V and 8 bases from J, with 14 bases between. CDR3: CASSPRRDGGYTF. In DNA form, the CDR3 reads TGCGCCAGCAGCCCTAGGAGGGATGGAGGCTACACCTTC.

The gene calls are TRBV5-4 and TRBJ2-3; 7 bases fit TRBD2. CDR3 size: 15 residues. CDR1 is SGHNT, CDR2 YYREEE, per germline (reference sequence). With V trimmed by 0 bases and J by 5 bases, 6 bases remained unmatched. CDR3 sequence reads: CASSLAGLVIDTQYF. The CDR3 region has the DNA TGTGCCAGCAGCTTGGCCGGACTAGTGATAGATACGCAGTATTTT.

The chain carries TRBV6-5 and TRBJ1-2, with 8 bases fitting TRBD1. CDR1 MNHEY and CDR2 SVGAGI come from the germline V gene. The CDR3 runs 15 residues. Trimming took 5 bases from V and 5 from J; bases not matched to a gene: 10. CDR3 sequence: CASSTQDRVWYGYTF. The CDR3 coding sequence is TGTGCCAGCAGTACCCAGGACAGGGTCTGGTATGGCTACACCTTC.

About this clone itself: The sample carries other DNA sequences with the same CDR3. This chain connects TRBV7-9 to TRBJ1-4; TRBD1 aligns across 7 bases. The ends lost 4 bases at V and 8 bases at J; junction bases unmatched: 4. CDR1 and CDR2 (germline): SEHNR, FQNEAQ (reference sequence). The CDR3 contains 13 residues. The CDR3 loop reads CASSSQGGEKLFF. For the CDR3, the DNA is TGTGCCAGCAGCTCTCAGGGGGGAGAAAAACTGTTTTTT.

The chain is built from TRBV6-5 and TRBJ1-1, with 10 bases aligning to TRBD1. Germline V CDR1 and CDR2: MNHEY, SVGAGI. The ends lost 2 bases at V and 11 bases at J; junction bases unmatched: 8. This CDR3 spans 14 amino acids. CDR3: CASSYTRQGAEAFF. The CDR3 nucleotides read TGTGCCAGCAGTTACACCAGACAGGGGGCGGAGGCTTTCTTT.

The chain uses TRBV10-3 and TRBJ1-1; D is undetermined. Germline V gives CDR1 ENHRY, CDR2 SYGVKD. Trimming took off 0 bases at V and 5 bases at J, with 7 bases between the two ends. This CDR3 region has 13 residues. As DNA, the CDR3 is TGTGCCATCAGTGAGTCCCCTAGGACTGAAGCTTTCTTT. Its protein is CAISESPRTEAFF.

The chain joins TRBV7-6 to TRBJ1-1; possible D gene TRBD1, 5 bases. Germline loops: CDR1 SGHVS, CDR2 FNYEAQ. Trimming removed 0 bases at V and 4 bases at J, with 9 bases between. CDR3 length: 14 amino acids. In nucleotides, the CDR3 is TGTGCCAGCAGCTTAGCCAGGGTGGGCACTGAAGCTTTCTTT. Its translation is CASSLARVGTEAFF.

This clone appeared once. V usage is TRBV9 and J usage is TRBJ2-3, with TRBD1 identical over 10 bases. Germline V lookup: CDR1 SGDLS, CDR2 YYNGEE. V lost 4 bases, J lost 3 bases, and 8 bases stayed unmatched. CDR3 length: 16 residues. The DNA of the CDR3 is TGTGCCAGCAGCCTTAGGGGGGACAGGGGAACAGATACGCAGTATTTT. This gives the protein CASSLRGDRGTDTQYF.

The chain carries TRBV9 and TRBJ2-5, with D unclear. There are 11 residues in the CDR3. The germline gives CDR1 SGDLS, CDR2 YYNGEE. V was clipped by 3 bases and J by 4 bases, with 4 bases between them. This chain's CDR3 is CASSAGETQYF. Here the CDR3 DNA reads TGTGCCAGCAGCGCAGGAGAGACCCAGTACTTC.

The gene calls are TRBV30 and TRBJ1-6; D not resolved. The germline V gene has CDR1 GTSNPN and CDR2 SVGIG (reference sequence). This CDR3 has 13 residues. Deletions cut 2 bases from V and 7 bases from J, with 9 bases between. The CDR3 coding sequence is TGTGCCTGGAGTCTCCCCCTGAATTCACCCCTCCACTTT. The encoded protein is CAWSLPLNSPLHF.

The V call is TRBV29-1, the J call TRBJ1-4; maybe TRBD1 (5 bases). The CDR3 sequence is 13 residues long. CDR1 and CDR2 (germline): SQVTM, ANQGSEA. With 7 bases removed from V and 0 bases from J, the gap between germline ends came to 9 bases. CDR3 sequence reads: CSATEATNEKLFF. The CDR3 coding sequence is TGCAGCGCGACAGAAGCAACTAATGAAAAACTGTTTTTT. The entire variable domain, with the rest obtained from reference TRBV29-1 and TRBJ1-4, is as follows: SAVISQKPSRDICQRGTSLTIQCQVDSQVTMMFWYRQQPGQSLTLIATANQGSEATYESGFVIDKFPISRPNLTFSTLTVSNMSPEDSSIYLCSATEATNEKLFFGSGTQLSVL.

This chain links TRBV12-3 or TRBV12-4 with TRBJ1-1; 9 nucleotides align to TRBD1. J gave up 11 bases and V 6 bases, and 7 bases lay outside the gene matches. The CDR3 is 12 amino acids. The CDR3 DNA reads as TGTGCCAGCAGCTTACAGGGGGCAGAGGCTTTCTTT. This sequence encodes CASSLQGAEAFF.

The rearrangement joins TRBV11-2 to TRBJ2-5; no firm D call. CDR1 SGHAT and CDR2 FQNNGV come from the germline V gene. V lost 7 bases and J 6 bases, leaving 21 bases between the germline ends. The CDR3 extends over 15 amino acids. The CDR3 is CASTTPALASKTQYF. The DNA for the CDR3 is TGTGCCAGCACCACTCCGGCATTAGCCTCTAAGACCCAGTACTTC.

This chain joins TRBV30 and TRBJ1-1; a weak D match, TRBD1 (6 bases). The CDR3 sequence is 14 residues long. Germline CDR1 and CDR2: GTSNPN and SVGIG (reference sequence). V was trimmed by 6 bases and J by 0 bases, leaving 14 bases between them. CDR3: CACFRRGVNTEAFF. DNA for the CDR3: TGTGCCTGCTTTCGCAGGGGTGTGAACACTGAAGCTTTCTTT.

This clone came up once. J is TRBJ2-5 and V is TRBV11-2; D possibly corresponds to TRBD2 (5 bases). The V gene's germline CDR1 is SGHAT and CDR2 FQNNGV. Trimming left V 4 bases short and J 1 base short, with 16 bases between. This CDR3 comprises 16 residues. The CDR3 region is CASSSNWRRGQETQYF. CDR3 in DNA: TGTGCCAGCAGCTCTAATTGGAGACGGGGCCAAGAGACCCAGTACTTC.

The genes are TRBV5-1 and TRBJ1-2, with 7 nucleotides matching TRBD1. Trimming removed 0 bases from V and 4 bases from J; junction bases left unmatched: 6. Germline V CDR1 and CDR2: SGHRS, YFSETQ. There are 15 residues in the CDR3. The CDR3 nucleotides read TGCGCCAGCAGCTTGGAGGTGGGGACAGCCTATGGCTACACCTTC. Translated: CASSLEVGTAYGYTF.